A selection of T cell receptor beta chains follows, all from one sample in a study of OX40 agonist ivuxolimab in advanced cancers. The assay was immunoSEQ multiplex PCR, and TCRdb's table has in-frame clones only and misses some. The data contain about 69,000 clones, about three quarters of them seen just once; the ten biggest clones take up approximately 2.1%. The sequences come from CD4+ or CD8+ T cells sorted from blood, collected in a trial of the OX40 agonist ivuxolimab. These receptors came from an adult with an advanced solid tumor such as melanoma, head and neck, liver or kidney cancer. CDR3s include the opening cysteine and the closing phenylalanine or tryptophan. D genes are given only for firm matches. Clone size, where shown, is once, few, many, or a class for clones that have expanded.

V gene	D gene	clone size	J gene	CDR3 DNA	CDR3 protein
TRBV7-3	TRBD1	-	TRBJ2-5	TGTGCCAGCAGCCCACGTGACAGGGGCGGAGAGACCCAGTACTTC	CASSPRDRGGETQYF
TRBV11-1	TRBD2	-	TRBJ2-5	TGTGCCAGCAGCAGAAGGCCTAGCGGGGGGGCGAAAGAGACCCAGTACTTC	CASSRRPSGGAKETQYF
TRBV2	-	few	TRBJ1-1	TGTGCCAGCAAGGTCCTGGGGGCTGAAGCTTTCTTT	CASKVLGAEAFF
TRBV2	-	-	TRBJ1-4	TGTGCCAGCAGTGAGGGTGAAAAACTGTTTTTT	CASSEGEKLFF
TRBV30	-	-	TRBJ2-1	TGTGCCTGGACGGGGAGCTATGAGCAGTTCTTC	CAWTGSYEQFF
TRBV6-1	-	-	TRBJ2-7	TGTGCCAGCAGTGAAGGTGTCCTGGACTGGTCCTACGAGCAGTACTTC	CASSEGVLDWSYEQYF
TRBV10-1	-	-	TRBJ2-1	TGCGCCAGCAGTGACCCCCGGGGCTCCTACAATGAGCAGTTCTTC	CASSDPRGSYNEQFF
TRBV5-1	-	-	TRBJ2-1	TGCGCCAGCAGCCAGGGATTTACCCCCTACAATGAGCAGTTCTTC	CASSQGFTPYNEQFF
TRBV27	-	-	TRBJ1-4	TGTGCCAGCAGTTTAAGGCTTGGGCAGCGGAATGAAAAACTGTTTTTT	CASSLRLGQRNEKLFF
TRBV5-1	-	-	TRBJ1-6	TGCGCCAGCCGCGGACTCGGGGGCGACAATTCACCCCTCCACTTT	CASRGLGGDNSPLHF
TRBV9	TRBD1	-	TRBJ2-7	TGTGCCAGCAGCCCCGGGACAGGGCCTACTAGCGAGCAGTACTTC	CASSPGTGPTSEQYF
TRBV5-1	TRBD2	-	TRBJ2-5	TGCGCCAGCAGCTTGACTAGCGGGAGTCCGGAGACCCAGTACTTC	CASSLTSGSPETQYF
TRBV5-8	TRBD1	-	TRBJ1-2	TGTGCCAGCAGCCCAGGGACAGTAGGCTACACCTTC	CASSPGTVGYTF
TRBV7-8	-	-	TRBJ1-6	TGTGCCAGCAGCTTAGAAGAAAGTTTTGGCTCCTATAATTCACCCCTCCACTTT	CASSLEESFGSYNSPLHF
TRBV18	-	-	TRBJ2-7	TGTGCCAGCTCACCAGACACGGTTGGGGGATACGAGCAGTACTTC	CASSPDTVGGYEQYF
TRBV20-1	-	-	TRBJ2-4	TGCAGTGCTAGTACCAAAAACATTCAGTACTTC	CSASTKNIQYF
TRBV9	TRBD2	-	TRBJ2-5	TGTGCCAGCAGCGTAGGAGGCACTAGCGGGGTAGAGACCCAGTACTTC	CASSVGGTSGVETQYF
TRBV5-1	TRBD1	-	TRBJ2-7	TGCGCCAGCAGCCCTACAGGGGGGAGCTCCTACGAGCAGTACTTC	CASSPTGGSSYEQYF
TRBV11-2	-	-	TRBJ2-7	TGTGCCAGCAGCCAGTCCGAGCAGTACTTC	CASSQSEQYF
TRBV15	-	-	TRBJ1-3	TGTGCCACCAGCAGAGACGGCAGGGTCTCTGGAAACACCATATATTTT	CATSRDGRVSGNTIYF
TRBV18	-	few	TRBJ1-1	TGTGCCAGCTCACCATCCGGGGAGGGTGAAGCTTTCTTT	CASSPSGEGEAFF
TRBV11-2	-	-	TRBJ2-1	TGTGCCAGCAGCTCGACGCGAGGGGGGGGCGGTGAGCAGTTCTTC	CASSSTRGGGGEQFF
TRBV5-1	TRBD1	-	TRBJ1-1	TGCGCCAGCAGCTTGGGCCTCGGGACAGGGGAAGCTTTCTTT	CASSLGLGTGEAFF
TRBV5-1	-	-	TRBJ1-2	TGCGCCAGCAGCCCCCTCACAGGGAGTAGTGGCTACACCTTC	CASSPLTGSSGYTF
TRBV5-4	TRBD2	once	TRBJ2-5	TGTGCCAGCAGCTTGGGTGGAGCGGGGGGAGAGACCCAGTACTTC	CASSLGGAGGETQYF
TRBV4-1	-	-	TRBJ2-5	TGCGCCAGCAGCCAAGTTCCTACGGTTGGAGAGACCCAGTACTTC	CASSQVPTVGETQYF
TRBV30	TRBD1	-	TRBJ2-1	TGTGCCTGGAGTGCCCTCGGACAGGGGGCGTACAATGAGCAGTTCTTC	CAWSALGQGAYNEQFF
TRBV2	-	-	TRBJ1-2	TGTGCCAGCACCCTACAGGCTAACTATGGCTACACCTTC	CASTLQANYGYTF
TRBV30	-	few	TRBJ2-1	TGTGCCTGGACCCGAGGCCTAGCCAATGAGCAGTTCTTC	CAWTRGLANEQFF
TRBV27	-	-	TRBJ1-6	TGTGCCAGCAGTTTATCCTTAGGACGGCGAAGCTCCTATAATTCACCCCTCCACTTT	CASSLSLGRRSSYNSPLHF
TRBV19	TRBD1	-	TRBJ1-2	TGTGCCAGTGGACAGGGTAACTATGGCTACACCTTC	CASGQGNYGYTF
TRBV27	TRBD1	-	TRBJ1-2	TGTGCCAGCAGTTTAGACCACAGGGGGGGCTACACCTTC	CASSLDHRGGYTF
TRBV7-9	-	once	TRBJ2-3	TGTGCCAGCAGCCCAACACGGGATACGCAGTATTTT	CASSPTRDTQYF
TRBV7-9	TRBD1	-	TRBJ2-7	TGTGCCAGCAGCAAGGGACAGGGGTGGTCCTACGAGCAGTACTTC	CASSKGQGWSYEQYF
TRBV6-5	-	-	TRBJ1-1	TGTGCCAGCAGTTACTCTGTAAACACTGAAGCTTTCTTT	CASSYSVNTEAFF
TRBV18	TRBD1	-	TRBJ2-2	TGTGCCAGCTCACCACCATTTCGGACAGGGGGTCCCGGGGAGCTGTTTTTT	CASSPPFRTGGPGELFF
TRBV6-1	-	-	TRBJ2-3	TGTGCCAGCAGTGAACCTTATACAGATACGCAGTATTTT	CASSEPYTDTQYF
TRBV28	-	once	TRBJ2-1	TGTGCCAGCAGCTCCACCCAGAGGGGATACAATGAGCAGTTCTTC	CASSSTQRGYNEQFF
TRBV7-2	-	-	TRBJ2-5	TGTGCCAGCAGCTTAGATAGTCCCAACAGGGAGACCCAGTACTTC	CASSLDSPNRETQYF
TRBV18	-	-	TRBJ2-3	TGTGCCAGCTCCCCTCCGGGTGCAGCAGATACGCAGTATTTT	CASSPPGAADTQYF
TRBV30	TRBD1	-	TRBJ1-3	TGTGCCTGGAGTCCAAATTCAGGGGGGGGAAACACCATATATTTT	CAWSPNSGGGNTIYF
TRBV19	-	-	TRBJ1-3	TGTGCCAGTAGTACCTACGGACTCTCTGGAAACACCATATATTTT	CASSTYGLSGNTIYF
TRBV5-1	TRBD1	-	TRBJ2-7	TGCGCCAGCAGCTCCAACACAGGGGCCTACGAGCAGTACTTC	CASSSNTGAYEQYF
TRBV28	-	once	TRBJ1-2	TGTGCCAGCAGTTTTCGGGGAAACTATGGCTACACCTTC	CASSFRGNYGYTF
TRBV2	TRBD1	-	TRBJ1-6	TGTGCCAGCAGTGGACAGGGCGGGAATTCACCCCTCCACTTT	CASSGQGGNSPLHF
TRBV4-1	-	once	TRBJ2-7	TGCGCCAGCAGCCAAGAGGTCAGGGGGAGGTCCGAGCAGTACTTC	CASSQEVRGRSEQYF
TRBV30	-	-	TRBJ1-1	TGTGCCTGGAGTCCGGGACGAATGAACACTGAAGCTTTCTTT	CAWSPGRMNTEAFF
TRBV7-8	TRBD1	few	TRBJ2-1	TGTGCCAGCAGCCCTGACAGGGTGAGCTCCTACAATGAGCAGTTCTTC	CASSPDRVSSYNEQFF
TRBV5-1	-	once	TRBJ1-1	TGCGCCAGCAGGGAACAGCCGAACACTGAAGCTTTCTTT	CASREQPNTEAFF
TRBV15	TRBD2	-	TRBJ2-7	TGTGCCACCAGCAGAGATAAAGGACTAGCCTCCTACGAGCAGTACTTC	CATSRDKGLASYEQYF
TRBV12-5	TRBD1	-	TRBJ2-1	TGTGCTAGTGGTATCCGACAGGGGGCCCATGAGCAGTTCTTC	CASGIRQGAHEQFF
TRBV18	-	-	TRBJ2-5	TGTGCCAGCTCACCTCAGGGTGAGACCCAGTACTTC	CASSPQGETQYF
TRBV18	-	-	TRBJ1-1	TGTGCCAGCTCACCAGCCGCAGTGAACACTGAAGCTTTCTTT	CASSPAAVNTEAFF
TRBV5-6	-	few	TRBJ2-5	TGTGCCAGCAGCTTCCGGGGAAATAGGGTTCAAGAGACCCAGTACTTC	CASSFRGNRVQETQYF
TRBV19	-	-	TRBJ1-1	TGTGCCAGTATCCCAACAGGGAGGGGAAAAAAAGCTTTCTTT	CASIPTGRGKKAFF
TRBV14	TRBD2	-	TRBJ2-7	TGTGCCAGCAGACTTAGCGGGAACTCCTACGAGCAGTACTTC	CASRLSGNSYEQYF
TRBV11-2	-	-	TRBJ2-3	TGTGCCAGCAGCTTGGTAAGCACAGATACGCAGTATTTT	CASSLVSTDTQYF
TRBV14	-	few	TRBJ2-5	TGTGCCAGCAGCCAAGGGGCGAGGAGCGAGACCCAGTACTTC	CASSQGARSETQYF